One sample yielded the 30 T cell receptor beta chains listed below, sequenced in a study of shared clonotypes between healthy human individuals. Method: immunoSEQ multiplex PCR; TCRdb's copy keeps in-frame clones and lacks some. Of 2,500,000 or so clones listed, 80% to 95% are singletons. The sequenced sample was naive CD4+ T cells from PBMCs. Subset noted: CD45RA+ positively selected. The source of these receptors is a man aged 18 to 30 in good health. Some clones in this sample may be carry-over from other donors' samples.

The rearrangement joins TRBV6-6 to TRBJ2-2, with TRBD2 as a possible D gene (7 bases). Between the trimmed V and J ends, which lost 10 bases and 2 bases, there was a span of 11 bases. This CDR3 is 13 amino acids long. Germline CDR1 is MNHNY and CDR2 is SVGAGI (reference sequence). The CDR3 bases are TGTGCCACCCGGGGGGCCAACACCGGGGAGCTGTTTTTT. This codes for CATRGANTGELFF.

The chain links TRBV9 to TRBJ2-1, with 10 bases matching TRBD1. V lost 0 bases and J lost 7; bases outside the gene matches: 4. Germline values: CDR1 SGDLS, CDR2 YYNGEE. CDR3 size: 15 residues. As DNA, the CDR3 is TGTGCCAGCAGCGTAGGACAGGGGGCACGGAATGAGCAGTTCTTC. Its translation is CASSVGQGARNEQFF. Drawing the rest from reference TRBV9 and TRBJ2-1, the complete variable domain is DSGVTQTPKHLITATGQRVTLRCSPRSGDLSVYWYQQSLDQGLQFLIQYYNGEERAKGNILERFSAQQFPDLHSELNLSSLELGDSALYFCASSVGQGARNEQFFGPGTRLTVL.

The V call is TRBV19, the J call TRBJ2-1; D tentatively reads TRBD1 or TRBD2 (5 bases each). The germline V and J ends were trimmed by 5 bases and 10 bases, with 18 bases remaining between them. CDR1 is LNHDA and CDR2 is SQIVND in the germline V gene (reference sequence). The CDR3 sequence is 14 residues long. The DNA for the CDR3 is TGTGCCAGTAGTGGCTCGGGACCTGTTGGGGAGCAGTTCTTC. Its translation: CASSGSGPVGEQFF. The variable domain in full, completed from reference TRBV19 and TRBJ2-1, reads DGGITQSPKYLFRKEGQNVTLSCEQNLNHDAMYWYRQDPGQGLRLIYYSQIVNDFQKGDIAEGYSVSREKKESFPLTVTSAQKNPTAFYLCASSGSGPVGEQFFGPGTRLTVL.

As DNA, the CDR3 is TGTGCCAGCAGTGATTTTTTTAACACTGAAGCTTTCTTT. This encodes CASSDFFNTEAFF. The chain carries TRBV2 and TRBJ1-1; D is undetermined. Germline CDR1 and CDR2: SNHLY and FYNNEI. The CDR3 runs 13 residues. Deletions cut 3 bases from V and 2 bases from J, with 7 bases between.

The CDR3 reads CASLTGGNIGTEAFF. In DNA form, the CDR3 reads TGTGCCAGCTTAACAGGGGGGAACATAGGCACTGAAGCTTTCTTT. The chain is built from TRBV2 and TRBJ1-1; TRBD1 matches 8 bases. Germline V lookup: CDR1 SNHLY, CDR2 FYNNEI. Trimming at V came to 8 bases and at J to 4 bases, leaving 12 bases not matched to a gene. The CDR3 runs 15 residues.

This clone has just a few counts. The gene calls are TRBV5-4 and TRBJ1-5; D call uncertain. Per germline, CDR1 SGHNT and CDR2 YYREEE (reference sequence). V was trimmed by 8 bases and J by 0 bases, leaving 9 bases between them. CDR3 length: 13 residues. The CDR3 loop reads CAREGGSNQPQHF. CDR3 nucleotide sequence: TGTGCCAGGGAGGGAGGTAGCAATCAGCCCCAGCATTTT. Together with reference TRBV5-4 and TRBJ1-5, the CDR3 gives the full variable domain: ETGVTQSPTHLIKTRGQQVTLRCSSQSGHNTVSWYQQALGQGPQFIFQYYREEENGRGNFPPRFSGLQFPNYSSELNVNALELDDSALYLCAREGGSNQPQHFGDGTRLSIL.

The CDR3 is CASSLKQSTDTQYF. CDR3 DNA sequence: TGCGCCAGCAGCTTGAAACAGAGCACAGATACGCAGTATTTT. The chain joins TRBV5-1 to TRBJ2-3; D remains unclear. Looked up from germline, CDR1 is SGHRS and CDR2 is YFSETQ. Trimming removed 1 base at V and 0 bases at J, with 6 bases between. The CDR3 consists of 14 residues.

The chain carries TRBV10-3 and TRBJ2-2, with TRBD2 matching 9 bases. This CDR3 contains 17 residues. Trimming took 2 bases from V and 2 from J; bases not matched to a gene: 6. Germline CDR1 ENHRY, CDR2 SYGVKD. The CDR3 DNA is TGTGCCATCAGTGAGGAGTCTAGCGGGACTAACACCGGGGAGCTGTTTTTT. Translation: CAISEESSGTNTGELFF.

The chain couples TRBV20-1 to TRBJ2-1; D might be TRBD2 (5 bases). The CDR3 is 11 amino acids. Looked up from germline, CDR1 is DFQATT and CDR2 is SNEGSKA (reference sequence). Trimming removed 5 bases from V and 8 bases from J, with 10 bases in between. This CDR3 is CSAERADEQFF. DNA of the CDR3: TGCAGTGCTGAGAGGGCGGATGAGCAGTTCTTC.

This clone occurred once. The gene calls are TRBV27 and TRBJ2-5; 7 positions match TRBD1. Per germline, CDR1 MNHEY and CDR2 SMNVEV (reference sequence). CDR3 length: 16 amino acids. V was clipped by 5 bases and J by 1 base; unmatched bases: 10. The CDR3 region has the DNA TGTGCCAGCAGTCCCCTTCGGTGGGACAGCCAAGAGACCCAGTACTTC. Its protein is CASSPLRWDSQETQYF.

This clone was counted a single time. The chain links TRBV11-2 to TRBJ2-2; D is unresolved. Per the germline V gene, CDR1 is SGHAT and CDR2 is FQNNGV. The ends were cut back, 3 bases at V and 5 bases at J, with 13 bases in the middle. The length of the CDR3 is 15 residues. CDR3 DNA: TGTGCCAGCAGCTTGTCAGGTTGGCGGACCGGGGAGCTGTTTTTT. Translated, it gives CASSLSGWRTGELFF.

The J gene is TRBJ1-3, the V gene TRBV13, with unresolved D. The CDR3 runs to 16 residues. Trimming removed 1 base from V and 4 bases from J, with 14 bases in between. The germline gives CDR1 PRHDT, CDR2 FYEKMQ (reference sequence). The CDR3 region has the DNA TGTGCCAGCAGCTTAGCGGTCCCAAAAGCAGGAAACACCATATATTTT. Its protein product is CASSLAVPKAGNTIYF.

The table lists this clone with a count of one. This chain joins TRBV6-5 and TRBJ2-7, with 7 nucleotides matching TRBD1. V trimming: 6 bases; J trimming: 2 bases; junction bases outside the gene matches: 7. Germline lookup yields CDR1 MNHEY and CDR2 SVGAGI. The CDR3 extends over 14 amino acids. CDR3 loop: CASRKQGSTYEQYF. CDR3 bases: TGTGCCAGCAGAAAACAGGGGTCCACCTACGAGCAGTACTTC.

This clone has just a few counts. The rearrangement links TRBV14 to TRBJ1-1, with no clear D. The germline CDR1 and CDR2 sequences are SGHDN and FVKESK. The CDR3 runs 13 residues. Trimming pared 3 bases from V and 4 bases from J, leaving 9 bases between. Here the CDR3 DNA reads TGTGCCAGCAGCCAGGGATGGAGCACTGAAGCTTTCTTT. Its translation: CASSQGWSTEAFF.

This chain joins TRBV7-3 and TRBJ2-3, with D perhaps matching TRBD2 (6 bases). CDR3 length equals 14 residues. The ends were cut back, 6 bases at V and 2 bases at J, with 12 bases in the middle. Germline V gives CDR1 SGHTA, CDR2 FQGTGA. The DNA of the CDR3 is TGTGCCAGCAGTGGGGGGAGGAACACAGATACGCAGTATTTT. This sequence encodes CASSGGRNTDTQYF.

The chain has TRBV6-6 and TRBJ2-3; 11 bases map to TRBD2. The CDR3 spans 16 residues. Trimming cost V 6 bases and J 2 bases; bases outside gene matches: 7. The germline CDR1 and CDR2 sequences are MNHNY and SVGAGI (reference sequence). The CDR3 protein is CASRAPSGRLTDTQYF. The CDR3 bases are TGTGCCAGCAGGGCCCCTAGCGGGAGGCTCACAGATACGCAGTATTTT.

V is TRBV28 and J is TRBJ1-3; TRBD1 is a possible D gene (6 bases). Germline CDR1 reads MDHEN; CDR2 reads SYDVKM. V was cut by 6 bases and J by 8 bases, with 11 bases left in between. The CDR3 sequence is 12 residues long. The CDR3 here is CASSQGRHTIYF. CDR3 nucleotides: TGTGCCAGCAGCCAGGGGCGGCACACCATATATTTT.

Comment on this clone: Other DNA variants within this sample encode the same CDR3. This chain links TRBV9 with TRBJ2-1; tentative D call: TRBD1 (6 bases). The CDR3 spans 15 residues. V gave up 0 bases and J gave up 1 base, with 8 bases separating them. Germline V gene data show CDR1 as SGDLS and CDR2 as YYNGEE. The CDR3 DNA reads TGTGCCAGCAGCGTAGGCCAGGGGTCCTACAATGAGCAGTTCTTC. It codes for CASSVGQGSYNEQFF.

The chain is built from TRBV28 and TRBJ2-1; no clear D. The CDR3 is 14 amino acids. Trimming stripped 6 bases from V and 5 bases from J, with 14 bases between. Germline CDR1 reads MDHEN; CDR2 reads SYDVKM. CDR3 DNA sequence: TGTGCCAGCAGATTCTCGTTGGCAGACAATGAGCAGTTCTTC. Amino acid sequence: CASRFSLADNEQFF.

This chain links TRBV5-4 with TRBJ1-4, with D uncertain. Germline lookup yields CDR1 SGHNT and CDR2 YYREEE (reference sequence). The CDR3 sequence is 13 residues long. V lost 4 bases to trimming and J lost 7 bases, with 11 bases between them. CDR3 in DNA: TGTGCCAGCAGCCGGGGTGGGAGTGAAAAACTGTTTTTT. It yields the protein CASSRGGSEKLFF.

The V call is TRBV2, the J call TRBJ1-4; TRBD1 matches 9 bases. J was trimmed by 5 bases and V by 4 bases; bases with no gene match: 2. The germline V gene encodes CDR1 SNHLY and CDR2 FYNNEI. This CDR3 contains 14 residues. DNA of the CDR3: TGTGCCAGCAGTGGGACAGGGGACAATGAAAAACTGTTTTTT. Its translation: CASSGTGDNEKLFF.

The chain joins TRBV7-2 to TRBJ2-4, with 8 bases lining up with TRBD1. V shed 5 bases, J shed 11 bases, and the junction held 5 bases outside the gene matches. Germline loops: CDR1 SGHTA, CDR2 FQGNSA. CDR3 length: 12 amino acids. As DNA, the CDR3 is TGTGCCAGCAGCCAGGGACAGGAGCTTCAGTACTTC. Translated, it gives CASSQGQELQYF.

The genes are TRBV9 and TRBJ2-7; 7 bases match TRBD2. The CDR3 has 14 amino acids. V lost 5 bases and J lost 2; bases outside the gene matches: 7. Germline V gene sequence: CDR1 SGDLS, CDR2 YYNGEE. The CDR3 sequence is CASSRGGLTYEQYF. In DNA, the CDR3 is TGTGCCAGCAGTAGGGGAGGGCTAACCTACGAGCAGTACTTC.

This chain uses TRBV5-1 with TRBJ1-2; possibly TRBD1 for D (6 bases). Between the trimmed V and J ends, which lost 4 bases and 8 bases, there was a span of 21 bases. CDR1 is SGHRS, CDR2 YFSETQ, per germline. This CDR3 has 15 amino acids. The CDR3 coding sequence is TGCGCCAGCAGCGCAGGCGGACGGGGGGCCGGGGGCTACACCTTC. Translation gives CASSAGGRGAGGYTF.

The rearrangement uses TRBV28 and TRBJ1-5, with D possibly TRBD1 on 6 matching bases. CDR1 is MDHEN and CDR2 is SYDVKM in the germline V gene. The V and J ends lost 8 bases and 7 bases respectively, with 24 bases between them. The CDR3 length is 16 residues. CDR3 residues: CASVSIKGGAGQPQHF. CDR3 DNA sequence: TGTGCCAGCGTATCGATTAAAGGGGGGGCCGGGCAGCCCCAGCATTTT.

Notes on this clone: The same CDR3 can be traced to other DNA sequences in this sample. The chain carries TRBV7-8 and TRBJ2-1; D is unclear. The CDR3 is made up of 14 amino acids. Per germline, CDR1 SGHVS and CDR2 FQNEAQ. V was trimmed by 4 bases and J by 0 bases, leaving 7 bases between them. CDR3 nucleotides: TGTGCCAGCAGCTCCTCGGGCTCCTACAATGAGCAGTTCTTC. It specifies CASSSSGSYNEQFF. Complete variable domain (other parts from reference TRBV7-8 and TRBJ2-1): GAGVSQSPRYKVAKRGQDVALRCDPISGHVSLFWYQQALGQGPEFLTYFQNEAQLDKSGLPSDRFFAERPEGSVSTLKIQRTQQEDSAVYLCASSSSGSYNEQFFGPGTRLTVL.

J is TRBJ1-5 and V is TRBV28; TRBD1 might be the D (6 bases). Trimming cost V 3 bases and J 0 bases, with 21 bases left between them. This CDR3 is 19 amino acids long. The V gene's germline CDR1 is MDHEN and CDR2 SYDVKM. CDR3 nucleotides: TGTGCCAGCAGTTTTCAGAGGGGCACGACAGGCCGTAGCAATCAGCCCCAGCATTTT. Its protein product is CASSFQRGTTGRSNQPQHF.

The chain joins TRBV11-2 to TRBJ1-1; 9 bases line up with TRBD1. Losses at the gene ends were 5 bases for V and 3 bases for J; bases not matched to a gene: 10. The germline V gene has CDR1 SGHAT and CDR2 FQNNGV. The CDR3 sequence is 16 residues long. The CDR3 region has the DNA TGTGCCAGCAGCCCAGACAGGGGGTATTTGGACACTGAAGCTTTCTTT. As protein: CASSPDRGYLDTEAFF.

The chain couples TRBV5-1 to TRBJ1-2; 7 bases map to TRBD1. The CDR3 has 13 amino acids. The germline V gene has CDR1 SGHRS and CDR2 YFSETQ. With V trimmed by 3 bases and J by 5 bases, 4 bases remained unmatched. CDR3 DNA: TGCGCCAGCAGCTGGGCAGGGGGATATGGCTACACCTTC. Translating it yields CASSWAGGYGYTF.

The chain recombines TRBV9 with TRBJ1-5; weak D call: TRBD1 (5 bases). CDR3 size: 16 residues. Germline-derived CDR1 and CDR2 are SGDLS and YYNGEE. With 3 bases removed from V and 4 bases from J, the gap between germline ends came to 17 bases. Here the CDR3 reads CASSAMPGGLNQPQHF. DNA of the CDR3: TGTGCCAGCAGCGCCATGCCCGGGGGGTTGAATCAGCCCCAGCATTTT.